Following are 11 T cell receptor beta chains from one sample sequenced in a study of T cell responses to AZD1222 COVID-19 vaccine. Sequencing used immunoSEQ multiplex PCR; TCRdb keeps in-frame clones, though not all of them. The table shows approximately 77,000 clones, with roughly nine tenths occurring only once. The source material was peripheral blood, sampled 28 days after the second AZD1222 dose. These TCRs come from an adult who received the AZD1222 COVID-19 vaccine.

The chain joins TRBV4-1 to TRBJ2-7; D remains ambiguous. The length of the CDR3 is 13 residues. The V gene lost 1 base and the J gene lost 0 bases, with 4 bases spanning the gap. CDR1 is MGHRA, CDR2 YSYEKL, per germline. The DNA of the CDR3 is TGCGCCAGCAGCCAAGCCCCCTCCTACGAGCAGTACTTC. This gives the protein CASSQAPSYEQYF.

V is TRBV6-5 and J is TRBJ1-2; D unresolved. Germline V gene sequence: CDR1 MNHEY, CDR2 SVGAGI. V was trimmed by 5 bases and J by 0 bases, leaving 10 bases between them. This CDR3 has 14 residues. CDR3 nucleotide sequence: TGTGCCAGCAGTCGGCCGTTGGCTAACTATGGCTACACCTTC. Translated, it gives CASSRPLANYGYTF.

V usage is TRBV30 and J usage is TRBJ2-2; D ambiguous. Trimming left V 3 bases short and J 1 base short, with 9 bases between. This CDR3 is 14 amino acids long. Germline loops: CDR1 GTSNPN, CDR2 SVGIG (reference sequence). The CDR3 is CAWSQTRNTGELFF. The CDR3 bases are TGTGCCTGGAGCCAGACAAGGAACACCGGGGAGCTGTTTTTT.

The chain recombines TRBV30 with TRBJ1-1; D is ambiguous. Germline values: CDR1 GTSNPN, CDR2 SVGIG (reference sequence). V was pared by 5 bases and J by 1 base, with 8 bases between. The CDR3 loop spans 12 amino acids. This CDR3 reads CAWDTANTEAFF. CDR3 DNA sequence: TGTGCCTGGGACACAGCGAACACTGAAGCTTTCTTT.

The J gene is TRBJ1-2, the V gene TRBV7-9; D gene uncertain. Germline V CDR1 and CDR2: SEHNR, FQNEAQ (reference sequence). The CDR3 contains 13 residues. V lost 1 base to trimming and J lost 8 bases, with 11 bases between them. The CDR3 spells CASSLVSGEGYTF. In nucleotides, the CDR3 is TGTGCCAGCAGCTTAGTAAGCGGGGAGGGCTACACCTTC.

The chain has TRBV19 and TRBJ1-2; no firm D call. This CDR3 contains 11 residues. Germline loops: CDR1 LNHDA, CDR2 SQIVND (reference sequence). V was shortened by 9 bases and J by 4 bases, with 9 bases between the two germline ends. CDR3: CASGLSYGYTF. CDR3 sequence (DNA): TGTGCCAGCGGGCTAAGCTATGGCTACACCTTC.

The chain employs TRBV19 and TRBJ2-7; tentatively, D is TRBD1 or TRBD2 (5 bases each). The CDR3 extends over 15 amino acids. V was pared by 6 bases and J by 1 base, with 16 bases between. Germline V gene data show CDR1 as LNHDA and CDR2 as SQIVND (reference sequence). The CDR3: CASRRSGTVSYEQYF. The CDR3 nucleotides read TGTGCCAGTAGACGCTCCGGGACGGTTTCCTACGAGCAGTACTTC.

V is TRBV18 and J is TRBJ1-2; tentative D call: TRBD1 (6 bases). The CDR3 loop spans 16 amino acids. Germline lookup yields CDR1 KGHSH and CDR2 LQKENI. V was cut by 2 bases and J by 8 bases, with 21 bases left in between. The chain's CDR3 is CASSPVLSGVQDGYTF. The CDR3 DNA is TGTGCCAGCTCACCAGTTCTTTCAGGGGTACAGGACGGCTACACCTTC.

CDR3 DNA: TGTGCCAGCAGCCAAATCTGGGTAGGGAACACAGATACGCAGTATTTT. This translates into CASSQIWVGNTDTQYF. The chain has TRBV14 and TRBJ2-3; D is unresolved. The CDR3 runs 16 residues. Germline V gene lookup returns CDR1 SGHDN and CDR2 FVKESK. V shed 2 bases and J shed 2 bases, with 14 bases lying between them.

The chain links TRBV30 to TRBJ2-3, with 9 bases identical to TRBD2. The ends lost 3 bases at V and 6 bases at J; junction bases unmatched: 7. Germline V gene sequence: CDR1 GTSNPN, CDR2 SVGIG (reference sequence). The CDR3 totals 14 residues. The CDR3 loop is CAWRSSGDGDTQYF. The CDR3, as DNA: TGTGCCTGGAGATCTAGCGGGGACGGGGATACGCAGTATTTT.

The CDR3 here is CASRSPGQGAGNTIYF. For the CDR3, the DNA is TGTGCCAGCAGGAGTCCGGGACAGGGGGCCGGAAACACCATATATTTT. V gene TRBV2 combines with J gene TRBJ1-3, with 12 bases lining up with TRBD1. Per the germline V gene, CDR1 is SNHLY and CDR2 is FYNNEI. The CDR3 totals 16 residues. The V gene end was trimmed by 6 bases and the J gene end by 4 bases; junction bases not matched to a gene: 7.